This T cell receptor (beta chain) appears in the sequencing data of a study of beta chain features in type 1 diabetes. This clone was counted many times. What it binds is unknown. Trimming shortened V by 5 bases and J by 10 bases, and 9 bases separated the two germline ends. Germline loops: CDR1 SGHTA, CDR2 FQGNSA. The CDR3 runs to 12 residues. cDNA synthesis used the whole RNA isolate, giving expressed TCRB sequences. Using immunoSEQ multiplex PCR, the repertoire was profiled, and TCRdb retains in-frame clones only, with some absent. The table records nearly 350,000 clones, 7% to 10% of them present only once. Overall study findings and caveats: Among type 1 diabetes patients, VDJ junctions had fewer insertions and more deletions. Shorter TCRB CDR3s, moderately but significantly so, marked every one of the four CD4+ subsets in Type 1 diabetes patients. Cells with high TCR expression could be over-represented by cDNA sequencing.

Every single donor gave one heparinised blood draw, and these averaged about 116 mL. Sequenced input: central memory CD4+ T cells from blood. This chain joins TRBV7-2 and TRBJ1-6; D is possibly TRBD1 (5 bases). This TCR came from a man aged 25-45 years with type 1 diabetes. The CDR3 region has the DNA TGTGCCAGCAGCACAGGAGACTCACCCCTCCACTTT. Protein: CASSTGDSPLHF.